Presented here are 25 T cell receptor beta chains from one specimen sequenced in a study of B cell selection in AIRE deficiency. Sorted regulatory T cells were CD4-positive, CD25-high and CD127-low or negative. Measured with immunoSEQ multiplex PCR; TCRdb has only the in-frame clones, and not every one. The sample has about 18,000 clones, 85% to 95% seen once. Sequences were obtained from CD4+CD25+ Tregs sorted from PBMCs. Every receptor here comes from a human donor in good health.

This clone was observed a few times. This chain joins TRBV7-9 and TRBJ2-5; 7 bases are shared with TRBD2. The V and J ends lost 10 bases and 5 bases, in that order; junction bases with no gene match: 10. In germline, CDR1 is SEHNR, CDR2 FQNEAQ (reference sequence). This CDR3 contains 13 residues. CDR3 loop: CATVSGAWETQYF. CDR3 nucleotide sequence: TGTGCCACTGTAAGCGGGGCATGGGAGACCCAGTACTTC. Together with reference TRBV7-9 and TRBJ2-5, the CDR3 gives the full variable domain: DTGVSQNPRHKITKRGQNVTFRCDPISEHNRLYWYRQTLGQGPEFLTYFQNEAQLEKSRLLSDRFSAERPKGSFSTLEIQRTEQGDSAMYLCATVSGAWETQYFGPGTRLLVL.

The chain combines TRBV7-2 with TRBJ2-3; 13 bases fit TRBD2. Trimming cost V 4 bases and J 6 bases; bases outside gene matches: 4. The CDR3 spans 15 residues. CDR1 and CDR2 (germline): SGHTA, FQGNSA. CDR3 sequence reads: CASSWTSGSGDTQYF. Written as DNA, the CDR3 is TGTGCCAGCAGCTGGACTAGCGGGAGTGGGGATACGCAGTATTTT.

The chain couples TRBV19 to TRBJ2-1, with 7 bases fitting TRBD1. The CDR3 runs to 14 residues. After removal of 6 bases from V and 3 bases from J, the junction contained 5 bases not matched to a gene. From germline, CDR1 is LNHDA and CDR2 SQIVND (reference sequence). As DNA, the CDR3 is TGTGCCAGTAGATTTGCAGGGGGCTACAATGAGCAGTTCTTC. Protein sequence: CASRFAGGYNEQFF.

The genes are TRBV4-2 and TRBJ1-4; 7 bases are a match to TRBD1. The CDR3 extends over 14 amino acids. Germline values: CDR1 LGHNA, CDR2 YNFKEQ. V shed 4 bases and J 4 bases; nucleotides not matched to a gene: 3. The CDR3: CASSPGQNNEKLFF. Written as DNA, the CDR3 is TGTGCCAGCAGCCCGGGACAGAATAATGAAAAACTGTTTTTT.

V is TRBV4-1 and J is TRBJ1-3; TRBD1 aligns across 7 bases. J was trimmed by 5 bases and V by 1 base; bases with no gene match: 8. The CDR3 contains 16 residues. Germline assignment: CDR1 MGHRA and CDR2 YSYEKL. DNA for the CDR3: TGCGCCAGCAGCCAAGGTCAGGGGGTAAATAGAAACACCATATATTTT. This codes for CASSQGQGVNRNTIYF.

The rearrangement links TRBV9 to TRBJ2-3, with 12 positions matching TRBD2. The CDR3 is 17 residues long. Germline V lookup: CDR1 SGDLS, CDR2 YYNGEE. The junction had 9 bases not matched to a gene; V was cut back by 3 bases and J by 4 bases. CDR3 sequence reads: CASSAYRLAGVPDTQYF. DNA for the CDR3: TGTGCCAGCAGCGCATACCGACTAGCGGGAGTCCCAGATACGCAGTATTTT.

This chain uses TRBV7-9 with TRBJ2-7, with D tentatively TRBD1 (5 bases). CDR3 length: 12 residues. Germline assignment: CDR1 SEHNR and CDR2 FQNEAQ (reference sequence). CDR3 nucleotides: TGTGCAAGCGCTCAGGGATACTACGAGCAGTACTTC. This gives the protein CASAQGYYEQYF.

This chain uses TRBV7-3 with TRBJ2-1; the D is unclear. CDR1 SGHTA and CDR2 FQGTGA come from the germline V gene. Trimming shortened V by 1 base and J by 8 bases, and 12 bases separated the two germline ends. CDR3 length: 14 residues. The CDR3 protein is CASSLIPADDEQFF. CDR3 DNA: TGTGCCAGCAGCTTAATCCCCGCGGACGATGAGCAGTTCTTC.

The chain has TRBV11-2 and TRBJ1-3, with D hard to call. V shed 1 base and J shed 0 bases, with 7 bases lying between them. The CDR3 has 15 residues. Per germline, CDR1 SGHAT and CDR2 FQNNGV. This CDR3 is CASSLVPTSGNTIYF. The CDR3 DNA reads TGTGCCAGCAGCTTAGTCCCCACCTCTGGAAACACCATATATTTT. Variable domain in full (rest from reference TRBV11-2 and TRBJ1-3): EAGVAQSPRYKIIEKRQSVAFWCNPISGHATLYWYQQILGQGPKLLIQFQNNGVVDDSQLPKDRFSAERLKGVDSTLKIQPAKLEDSAVYLCASSLVPTSGNTIYFGEGSWLTVV.

This chain connects TRBV7-9 to TRBJ1-2; possibly TRBD1 for D (5 bases). This CDR3 is built from 13 residues. V was cut by 5 bases and J by 7 bases, with 14 bases left in between. Germline values: CDR1 SEHNR, CDR2 FQNEAQ (reference sequence). The CDR3 sequence is CASSQDRGGGYTF. CDR3 DNA sequence: TGTGCCAGCAGCCAAGATAGGGGCGGTGGCTACACCTTC.

The chain carries TRBV9 and TRBJ2-7; D uncertain. Deletions cut 0 bases from V and 2 bases from J, with 6 bases between. CDR1 and CDR2 (germline): SGDLS, YYNGEE. The CDR3 contains 13 residues. The CDR3: CASSVGPTYEQYF. The CDR3 DNA reads TGTGCCAGCAGCGTAGGACCTACCTACGAGCAGTACTTC. Using reference TRBV9 and TRBJ2-7 for the parts outside the CDR3, the full variable domain is DSGVTQTPKHLITATGQRVTLRCSPRSGDLSVYWYQQSLDQGLQFLIQYYNGEERAKGNILERFSAQQFPDLHSELNLSSLELGDSALYFCASSVGPTYEQYFGPGTRLTVT.

The chain links TRBV21-1 to TRBJ1-2; the table's D call TRBD1 went unverified against the DNA. TRBV21-1 is a pseudogene segment. This CDR3 region has 20 residues. The CDR3 sequence: CASSRISGTGGLRANYGYTF. Here the CDR3 DNA reads TGTGCCAGCAGCAGGATATCTGGGACAGGGGGTTTAAGAGCTAACTATGGCTACACCTTC.

The V and J genes are TRBV28 and TRBJ1-2; D perhaps matches TRBD1 (6 bases). In germline, CDR1 is MDHEN, CDR2 SYDVKM. Trimming pared 3 bases from V and 11 bases from J, leaving 13 bases between. The CDR3 spans 12 residues. CDR3 DNA: TGTGCCAGCAGTTTTAGGAGGGGGAGGTACACCTTC. This encodes CASSFRRGRYTF.

This chain uses TRBV28 with TRBJ2-7; 7 bases are a match to TRBD1. Germline CDR1 MDHEN, CDR2 SYDVKM. CDR3 length: 15 amino acids. Trimming cost V 6 bases and J 1 base; bases outside gene matches: 9. CDR3: CASRSPGGGSYEQYF. The CDR3 region has the DNA TGTGCCAGCAGATCCCCAGGGGGTGGATCCTACGAGCAGTACTTC.

This clone appeared a few times. The junction shows a germline mismatch at one end, possibly a read error. V gene TRBV29-1 combines with J gene TRBJ2-5; no definite D call. CDR1 SQVTM and CDR2 ANQGSEA come from the germline V gene. CDR3 length: 9 residues. The CDR3 DNA is TGCAGCGTTCAAGAGACCCAGTACTTC. It is translated as CSVQETQYF.

In DNA form, the CDR3 reads TGTGCCAGCAAAGCCAGGGATCAGCCCCAGCATTTT. Translated: CASKARDQPQHF. The chain has TRBV11-3 and TRBJ1-5, with D possibly TRBD1 on 5 matching bases. Germline V gene lookup returns CDR1 SGHNT and CDR2 YENEEA. V lost 7 bases and J 5 bases, leaving 9 bases between the germline ends. The length of the CDR3 is 12 residues.

This clone was seen a single time. The J gene is TRBJ2-1, the V gene TRBV5-1; possible D gene TRBD1, 5 bases. Trimming removed 1 base from V and 9 bases from J, with 11 bases in between. Per the germline V gene, CDR1 is SGHRS and CDR2 is YFSETQ. The CDR3 runs to 13 residues. CDR3 DNA: TGCGCCAGCAGCTTGATGGGTCAGGGTGAGCAGTTCTTC. Its translation is CASSLMGQGEQFF. The full variable domain, its missing parts supplied by reference TRBV5-1 and TRBJ2-1, is KAGVTQTPRYLIKTRGQQVTLSCSPISGHRSVSWYQQTPGQGLQFLFEYFSETQRNKGNFPGRFSGRQFSNSRSEMNVSTLELGDSALYLCASSLMGQGEQFFGPGTRLTVL.

The chain combines TRBV30 with TRBJ2-2; unclear D gene. Germline CDR1 and CDR2: GTSNPN and SVGIG (reference sequence). Trimming took 5 bases from V and 3 from J, leaving 10 bases between them. The CDR3 contains 13 residues. The CDR3 loop is CAWGDFHTGELFF. The DNA of the CDR3 is TGTGCCTGGGGCGACTTTCACACCGGGGAGCTGTTTTTT.

This chain joins TRBV5-4 and TRBJ1-1, with D maybe TRBD1 (6 bases). Looked up from germline, CDR1 is SGHNT and CDR2 is YYREEE (reference sequence). The CDR3 spans 17 residues. Trimming removed 0 bases from V and 0 bases from J, with 15 bases in between. CDR3 region: CASSLGPRGQMNTEAFF. The CDR3 DNA is TGTGCCAGCAGCTTGGGCCCACGGGGGCAGATGAACACTGAAGCTTTCTTT. Based on the CDR3 plus reference TRBV5-4 and TRBJ1-1, the full variable domain is ETGVTQSPTHLIKTRGQQVTLRCSSQSGHNTVSWYQQALGQGPQFIFQYYREEENGRGNFPPRFSGLQFPNYSSELNVNALELDDSALYLCASSLGPRGQMNTEAFFGQGTRLTVV.

The rearrangement uses TRBV4-2 and TRBJ1-2; D not resolved. V was clipped by 5 bases and J by 5 bases, with 9 bases between them. There are 12 residues in the CDR3. From germline, CDR1 is LGHNA and CDR2 YNFKEQ. The CDR3 DNA follows: TGTGCCAGCAGCTTGGCGCAGTATGGCTACACCTTC. Its translation is CASSLAQYGYTF.

The chain is built from TRBV4-3 and TRBJ1-3; D is uncertain. Trimming removed 6 bases from V and 0 bases from J, with 6 bases in between. The CDR3 extends over 13 amino acids. Germline V gene lookup returns CDR1 LGHNA and CDR2 YSLEER. The DNA of the CDR3 is TGCGCCAGCAGTCGGGACTCTGGAAACACCATATATTTT. This codes for CASSRDSGNTIYF.

In DNA, the CDR3 is TGCGCCAGCAACCCTAGCGGGAGCTCCTACAATGAGCAGTTCTTC. Protein product: CASNPSGSSYNEQFF. The chain employs TRBV5-1 and TRBJ2-1, with 10 bases fitting TRBD2. The ends lost 6 bases at V and 0 bases at J; junction bases unmatched: 3. Germline V gives CDR1 SGHRS, CDR2 YFSETQ. CDR3 size: 15 residues. The full variable domain, rest sourced from reference TRBV5-1 and TRBJ2-1, is KAGVTQTPRYLIKTRGQQVTLSCSPISGHRSVSWYQQTPGQGLQFLFEYFSETQRNKGNFPGRFSGRQFSNSRSEMNVSTLELGDSALYLCASNPSGSSYNEQFFGPGTRLTVL.

The chain joins TRBV19 to TRBJ2-7; 7 bases map to TRBD1. Trimming took 5 bases from V and 0 from J; bases not matched to a gene: 4. The germline gives CDR1 LNHDA, CDR2 SQIVND (reference sequence). The CDR3 length is 14 residues. In nucleotides, the CDR3 is TGTGCCAGTAGTTGGGACAGCAGCTCCTACGAGCAGTACTTC. Translating gives CASSWDSSSYEQYF.

The chain employs TRBV2 and TRBJ2-1, with D possibly TRBD2 on 6 matching bases. The germline CDR1 and CDR2 sequences are SNHLY and FYNNEI. Trimming cost V 8 bases and J 4 bases, with 21 bases left between them. The CDR3 is 16 amino acids. The CDR3 loop is CASRPPGTGLYNEQFF. The CDR3 DNA reads TGTGCCAGCCGGCCCCCCGGGACTGGCCTTTACAATGAGCAGTTCTTC.

The chain employs TRBV19 and TRBJ2-1, with D perhaps being TRBD1 or TRBD2 (6 bases each). Germline CDR1 LNHDA, CDR2 SQIVND (reference sequence). The CDR3 loop spans 13 amino acids. Trimming removed 5 bases from V and 10 bases from J, with 15 bases in between. The CDR3 sequence is CASSLRRGEEQFF. CDR3 coding DNA: TGTGCCAGTAGTCTCCGTAGGGGGGAGGAGCAGTTCTTC.